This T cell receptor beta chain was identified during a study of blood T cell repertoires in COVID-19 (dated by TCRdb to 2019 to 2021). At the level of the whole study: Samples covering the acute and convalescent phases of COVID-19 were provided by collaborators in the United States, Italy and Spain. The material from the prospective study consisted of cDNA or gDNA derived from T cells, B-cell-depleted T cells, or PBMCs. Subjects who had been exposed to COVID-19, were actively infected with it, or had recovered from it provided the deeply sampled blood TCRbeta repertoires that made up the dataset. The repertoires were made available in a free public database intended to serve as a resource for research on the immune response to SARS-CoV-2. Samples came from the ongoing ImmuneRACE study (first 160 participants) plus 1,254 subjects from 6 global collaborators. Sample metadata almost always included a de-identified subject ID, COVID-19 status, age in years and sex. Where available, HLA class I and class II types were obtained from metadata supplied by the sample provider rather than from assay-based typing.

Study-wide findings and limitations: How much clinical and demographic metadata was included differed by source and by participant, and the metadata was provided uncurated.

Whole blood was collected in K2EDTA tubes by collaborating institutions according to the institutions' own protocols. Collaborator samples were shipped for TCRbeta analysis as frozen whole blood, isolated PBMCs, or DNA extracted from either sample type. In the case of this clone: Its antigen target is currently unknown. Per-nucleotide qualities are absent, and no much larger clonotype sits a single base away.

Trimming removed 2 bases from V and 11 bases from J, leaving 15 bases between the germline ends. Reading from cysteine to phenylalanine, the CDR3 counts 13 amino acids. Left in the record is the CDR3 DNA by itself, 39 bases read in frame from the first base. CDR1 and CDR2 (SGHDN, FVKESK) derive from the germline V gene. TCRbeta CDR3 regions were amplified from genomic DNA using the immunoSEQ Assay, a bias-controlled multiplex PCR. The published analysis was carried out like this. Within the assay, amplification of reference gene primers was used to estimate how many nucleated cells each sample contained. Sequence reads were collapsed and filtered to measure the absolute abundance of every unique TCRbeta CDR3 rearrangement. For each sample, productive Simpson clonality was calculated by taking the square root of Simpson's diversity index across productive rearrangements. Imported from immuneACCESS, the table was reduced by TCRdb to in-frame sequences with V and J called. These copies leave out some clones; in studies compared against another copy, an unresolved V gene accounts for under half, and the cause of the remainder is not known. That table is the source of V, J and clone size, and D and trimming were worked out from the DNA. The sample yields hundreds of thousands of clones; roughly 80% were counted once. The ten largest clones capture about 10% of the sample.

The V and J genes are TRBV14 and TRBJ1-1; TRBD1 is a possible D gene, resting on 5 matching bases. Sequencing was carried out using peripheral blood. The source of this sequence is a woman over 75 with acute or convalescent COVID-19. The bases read TGTGCCAGCAGCCAATCGACGCAGGGTTTGGCTTTCTTT. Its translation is CASSQSTQGLAFF.